Presented here are 7 T cell receptor beta chains from one specimen sequenced in a study of blood T cell repertoires in COVID-19. Only in-frame clones appear in the TCRdb table, and some are missing; sequencing was by immunoSEQ multiplex PCR. Of some 250,000 clones listed, 81% are singletons. The material sequenced was peripheral blood. These receptors came from a woman of 80 years or more with acute or convalescent COVID-19.

The chain employs TRBV7-2 and TRBJ1-5; the match to TRBD1 covers 8 bases. The CDR3 totals 14 residues. The trim removed 4 bases at V and 6 bases at J, leaving 5 bases unmatched. Per the germline V gene, CDR1 is SGHTA and CDR2 is FQGNSA. In nucleotides, the CDR3 is TGTGCCAGCAGCTCAGGGGGCGATTTTCAGCCCCAGCATTTT. Its translation: CASSSGGDFQPQHF.

V is TRBV6-1 and J is TRBJ2-1; 9 positions agree with TRBD2. The CDR3 runs 15 residues. The trim removed 3 bases at V and 3 bases at J, leaving 3 bases unmatched. The germline V gene has CDR1 MNHNS and CDR2 SASEGT. CDR3 sequence reads: CASSEREGLYNEQFF. As DNA, the CDR3 is TGTGCCAGCAGTGAGCGGGAGGGCCTCTACAATGAGCAGTTCTTC.

The rearrangement uses TRBV6-5 and TRBJ1-4, with D maybe TRBD1 (5 bases). V was pared by 7 bases and J by 0 bases, with 12 bases between. The CDR3 runs to 15 residues. Germline-derived CDR1 and CDR2 are MNHEY and SVGAGI. This CDR3 reads CASTSRTTTNEKLFF. For the CDR3, the DNA is TGTGCCAGCACTTCCAGGACAACAACTAATGAAAAACTGTTTTTT.

The genes are TRBV5-4 and TRBJ1-1; D is possibly TRBD1 (5 bases). Germline CDR1 is SGHNT and CDR2 is YYREEE (reference sequence). V lost 7 bases and J 7 bases, leaving 14 bases between the germline ends. The CDR3 runs to 12 residues. The CDR3 nucleotides read TGTGCCAGCGGGGGGAGGGACGGTGAAGCTTTCTTT. Translating it yields CASGGRDGEAFF.

This clone was counted a single time. The chain links TRBV6-1 to TRBJ1-4, with 8 bases lining up with TRBD1. Germline CDR1 MNHNS, CDR2 SASEGT. Unmatched junction bases numbered 12, after V lost 2 bases and J lost 4 bases. CDR3 size: 18 residues. CDR3 DNA sequence: TGTGCCAGCAGTGAAAGCCCGGAGGGGACAGGATATAATGAAAAACTGTTTTTT. Its translation: CASSESPEGTGYNEKLFF.

The chain joins TRBV11-2 to TRBJ2-5, with 9 bases fitting TRBD1. The CDR3 totals 14 residues. The V segment lost 4 bases and the J segment 5 bases; nucleotides outside the gene matches: 5. The germline CDR1 and CDR2 sequences are SGHAT and FQNNGV. CDR3 protein: CASSSLGTGETQYF. The CDR3 DNA follows: TGTGCCAGCAGCTCACTTGGGACAGGGGAGACCCAGTACTTC.

V is TRBV30 and J is TRBJ2-1, with D possibly matching TRBD1 (6 bases). Germline assignment: CDR1 GTSNPN and CDR2 SVGIG (reference sequence). This CDR3 is built from 13 residues. The V gene lost 5 bases and the J gene lost 3 bases, with 11 bases spanning the gap. CDR3 sequence reads: CAWGTGFYNEQFF. The DNA for the CDR3 is TGTGCCTGGGGCACAGGGTTCTACAATGAGCAGTTCTTC.